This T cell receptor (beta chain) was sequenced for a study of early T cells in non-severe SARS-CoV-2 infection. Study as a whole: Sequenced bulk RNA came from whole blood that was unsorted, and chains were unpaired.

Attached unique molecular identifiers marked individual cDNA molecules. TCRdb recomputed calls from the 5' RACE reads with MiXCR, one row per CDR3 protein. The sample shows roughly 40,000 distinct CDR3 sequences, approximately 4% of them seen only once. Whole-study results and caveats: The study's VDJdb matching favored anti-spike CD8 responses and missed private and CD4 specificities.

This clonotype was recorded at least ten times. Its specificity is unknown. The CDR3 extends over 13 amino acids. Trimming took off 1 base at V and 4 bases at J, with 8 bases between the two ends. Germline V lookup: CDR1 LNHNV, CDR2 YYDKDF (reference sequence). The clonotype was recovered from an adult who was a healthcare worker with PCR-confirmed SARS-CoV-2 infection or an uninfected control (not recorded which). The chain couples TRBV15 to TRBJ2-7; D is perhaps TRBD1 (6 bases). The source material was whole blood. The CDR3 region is CATSRADRYEQYF. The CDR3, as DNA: TGTGCCACCAGCAGAGCGGACAGATACGAGCAGTACTTC.